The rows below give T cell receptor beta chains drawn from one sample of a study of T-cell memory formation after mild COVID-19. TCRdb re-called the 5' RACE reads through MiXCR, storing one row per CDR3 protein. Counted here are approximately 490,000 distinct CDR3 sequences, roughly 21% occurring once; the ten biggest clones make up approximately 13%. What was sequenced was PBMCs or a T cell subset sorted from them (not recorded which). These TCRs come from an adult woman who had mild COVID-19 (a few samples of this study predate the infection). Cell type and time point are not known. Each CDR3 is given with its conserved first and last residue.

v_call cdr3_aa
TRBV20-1 CSAPSRPGLVASTDTQYF
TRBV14 CASSPWAEAYGYTF
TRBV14 CASSRGQGGFYNEQFF
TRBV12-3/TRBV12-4 CASSLDATNEQFF
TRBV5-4 CASSLAAYTDTQYF
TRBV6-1 CASSEGGQGDYGYTF
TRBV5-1 CASTRTGPTDTQYF
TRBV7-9 CASSPRGTDTQYF
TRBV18 CASSPADEQYF
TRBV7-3 CASSDGTYNEQFF
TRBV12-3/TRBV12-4 CASSFGRSSGNTIYF
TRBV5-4 CASSSGGQVYKFNSEAFF
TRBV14 CASSQLGYGSGANVLTF
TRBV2 CASSPTSALPPNYGYTF
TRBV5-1 CASSSTRLAGVVLSYNEQFF
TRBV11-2 CASSTLLGNTEAFF
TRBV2 CASPGQGAHEQFF
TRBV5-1 CASGDRVGNTIYF
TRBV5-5 CAPEGAGADEQYF
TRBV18 CASSPRQGTFSEAFF
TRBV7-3 CASGAGTNTGELFF
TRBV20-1 CSARGTSGGNEQFF
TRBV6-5 CASSWLSGATNTGELFF
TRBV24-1 CATSASGKGSSEQFF
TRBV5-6 CASSLFDREVGNTIYF
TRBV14 CASSPRLQETQYF
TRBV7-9 CASSYDRAKNIQYF
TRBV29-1 CSTLGAASGSSYNEQFF
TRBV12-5 CASGLVMGASGELFF
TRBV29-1 CSVEDGYNQPQHF
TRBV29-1 CSVVDRLAYSYEQYF
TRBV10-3 CAIRGTDNEQFF
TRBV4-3 CASSQDGFTDTQYF
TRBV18 CASSPPLAGTDTQYF
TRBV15 CATSRERETGYTF
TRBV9 CASSSEDRLAPNEQFF